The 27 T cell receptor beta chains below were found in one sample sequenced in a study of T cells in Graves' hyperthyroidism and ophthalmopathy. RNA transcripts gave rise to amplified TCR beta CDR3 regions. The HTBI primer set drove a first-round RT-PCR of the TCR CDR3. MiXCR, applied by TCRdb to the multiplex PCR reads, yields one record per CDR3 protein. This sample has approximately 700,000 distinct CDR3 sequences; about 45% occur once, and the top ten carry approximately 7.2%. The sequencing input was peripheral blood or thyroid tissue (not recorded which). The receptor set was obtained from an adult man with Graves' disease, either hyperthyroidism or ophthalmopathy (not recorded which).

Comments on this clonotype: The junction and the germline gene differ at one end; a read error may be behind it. The CDR3 loop reads CASSLPSYGQYF. CDR3 DNA sequence: TGCGCCAGCAGCCTCCCCTCCTACGGGCAGTACTTC. The rearrangement links TRBV5-1 to TRBJ2-7; the D is unclear. This CDR3 is built from 12 residues. Germline assignment: CDR1 SGHRS and CDR2 YFSETQ.

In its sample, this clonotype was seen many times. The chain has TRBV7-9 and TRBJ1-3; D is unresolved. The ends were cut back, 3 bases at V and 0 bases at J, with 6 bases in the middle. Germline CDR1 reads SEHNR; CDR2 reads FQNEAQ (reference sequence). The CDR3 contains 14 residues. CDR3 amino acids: CASSFHDSGNTIYF. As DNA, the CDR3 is TGTGCCAGCAGCTTTCACGACTCTGGAAACACCATATATTTT.

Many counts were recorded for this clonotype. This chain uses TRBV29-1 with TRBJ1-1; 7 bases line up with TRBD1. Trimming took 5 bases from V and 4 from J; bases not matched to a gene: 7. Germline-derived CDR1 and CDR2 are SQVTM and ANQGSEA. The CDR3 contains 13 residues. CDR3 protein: CSVQGGGGTEAFF. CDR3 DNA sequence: TGCAGCGTTCAGGGGGGAGGTGGCACTGAAGCTTTCTTT.

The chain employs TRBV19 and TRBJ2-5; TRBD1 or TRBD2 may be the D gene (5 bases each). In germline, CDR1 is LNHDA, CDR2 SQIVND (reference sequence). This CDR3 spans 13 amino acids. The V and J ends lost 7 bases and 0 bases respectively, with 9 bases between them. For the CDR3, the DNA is TGTGCCAGTAAAGGGACGAACCAAGAGACCCAGTACTTC. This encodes CASKGTNQETQYF.

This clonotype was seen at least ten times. The CDR3: CASSESFGQGYEQYF. CDR3 coding DNA: TGCGCCAGCAGTGAGTCGTTTGGACAGGGCTACGAGCAGTACTTC. This rearrangement joins TRBV10-2 to TRBJ2-7; 8 bases match TRBD1. The germline V gene encodes CDR1 WSHSY and CDR2 SAAADI. V shed 0 bases and J 3 bases; nucleotides not matched to a gene: 4. The CDR3 runs to 15 residues.

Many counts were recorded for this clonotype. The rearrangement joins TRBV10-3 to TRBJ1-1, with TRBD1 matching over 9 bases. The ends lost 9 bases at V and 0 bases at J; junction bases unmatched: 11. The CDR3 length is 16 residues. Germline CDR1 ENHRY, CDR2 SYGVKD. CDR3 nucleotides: TGTGCCATTTGGGACAGGGAACGCGGTATGAACACTGAAGCTTTCTTT. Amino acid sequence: CAIWDRERGMNTEAFF.

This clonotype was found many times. This CDR3 reads CSVPGQQNYGYTF. The CDR3 nucleotides are TGCAGCGTCCCCGGACAGCAAAACTATGGCTACACCTTC. This chain uses TRBV29-1 with TRBJ1-2; the D gene is possibly TRBD1 (6 bases). Trimming took 6 bases from V and 2 from J, leaving 13 bases between them. There are 13 residues in the CDR3. The germline V gene encodes CDR1 SQVTM and CDR2 ANQGSEA. Full variable domain (remainder filled in from reference TRBV29-1 and TRBJ1-2): SAVISQKPSRDICQRGTSLTIQCQVDSQVTMMFWYRQQPGQSLTLIATANQGSEATYESGFVIDKFPISRPNLTFSTLTVSNMSPEDSSIYLCSVPGQQNYGYTFGSGTRLTVV.

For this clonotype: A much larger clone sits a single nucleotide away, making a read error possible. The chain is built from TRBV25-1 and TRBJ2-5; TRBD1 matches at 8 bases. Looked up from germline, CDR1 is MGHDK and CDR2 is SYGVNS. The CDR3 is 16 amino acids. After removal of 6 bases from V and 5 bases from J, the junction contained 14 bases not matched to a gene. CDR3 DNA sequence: TGTGCCAGCAGCTTGGCAACAGGGGGGAGGAGCGAGACCCAGTACTTC. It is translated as CASSLATGGRSETQYF.

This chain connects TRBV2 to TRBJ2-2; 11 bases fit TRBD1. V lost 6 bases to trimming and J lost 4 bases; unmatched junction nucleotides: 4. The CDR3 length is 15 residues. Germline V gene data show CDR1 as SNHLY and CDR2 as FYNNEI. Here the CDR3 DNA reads TGTGCCAGCAGGGGGGACAGGGGGAGCACCGGGGAGCTGTTTTTT. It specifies CASRGDRGSTGELFF. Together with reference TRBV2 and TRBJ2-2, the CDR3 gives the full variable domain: EPEVTQTPSHQVTQMGQEVILRCVPISNHLYFYWYRQILGQKVEFLVSFYNNEISEKSEIFDDQFSVERPDGSNFTLKIRSTKLEDSAMYFCASRGDRGSTGELFFGEGSRLTVL.

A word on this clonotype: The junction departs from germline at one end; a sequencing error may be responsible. The DNA of the CDR3 is TGCGCCAGCAGCCGTCTACAGCTAAACTATGGCTACACCTTC. Encoded protein: CASSRLQLNYGYTF. The chain recombines TRBV9 with TRBJ1-2; D unclear. CDR3 length: 14 amino acids. Germline CDR1 reads SGDLS; CDR2 reads YYNGEE.

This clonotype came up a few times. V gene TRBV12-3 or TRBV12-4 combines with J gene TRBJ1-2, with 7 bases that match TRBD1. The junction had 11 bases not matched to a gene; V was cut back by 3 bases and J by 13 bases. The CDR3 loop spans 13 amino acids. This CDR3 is CASSFRTGNIVTF. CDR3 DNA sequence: TGTGCCAGCAGTTTCCGGACAGGCAATATAGTCACCTTC.

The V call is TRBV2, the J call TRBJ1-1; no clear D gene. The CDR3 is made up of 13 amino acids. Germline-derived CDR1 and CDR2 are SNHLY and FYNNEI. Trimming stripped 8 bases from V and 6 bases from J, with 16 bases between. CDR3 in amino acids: CASSPRAAAEAFF. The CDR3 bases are TGTGCCAGCTCACCACGAGCGGCTGCTGAAGCTTTCTTT.

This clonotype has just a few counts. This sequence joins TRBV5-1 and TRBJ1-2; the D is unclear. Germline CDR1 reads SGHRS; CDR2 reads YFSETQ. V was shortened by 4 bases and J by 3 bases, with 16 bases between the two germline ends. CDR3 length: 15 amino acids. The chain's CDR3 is CASSLNLGVDYGYTF. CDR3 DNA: TGCGCCAGCAGCCTGAACCTCGGGGTCGACTATGGCTACACCTTC.

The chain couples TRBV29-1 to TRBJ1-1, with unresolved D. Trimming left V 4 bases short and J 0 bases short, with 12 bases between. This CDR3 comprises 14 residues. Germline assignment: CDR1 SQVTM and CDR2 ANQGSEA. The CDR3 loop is CSVGRVILNTEAFF. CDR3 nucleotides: TGCAGCGTTGGGCGTGTGATTCTGAACACTGAAGCTTTCTTT.

CDR3 sequence: CASSPSLTNEKLFF. The CDR3 DNA follows: TGTGCCAGCAGCCCCAGCCTTACTAATGAAAAACTGTTTTTT. The rearrangement joins TRBV7-8 to TRBJ1-4; no clear D gene. This CDR3 is 14 amino acids long. Germline V gene sequence: CDR1 SGHVS, CDR2 FQNEAQ. V was shortened by 5 bases and J by 2 bases, with 9 bases between the two germline ends.

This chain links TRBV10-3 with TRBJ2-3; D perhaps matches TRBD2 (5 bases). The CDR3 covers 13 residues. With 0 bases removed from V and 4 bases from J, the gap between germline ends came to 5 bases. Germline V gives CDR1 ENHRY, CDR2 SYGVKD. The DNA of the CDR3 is TGTGCCATCAGTGAGTCGGAGGCAGATACGCAGTATTTT. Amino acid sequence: CAISESEADTQYF.

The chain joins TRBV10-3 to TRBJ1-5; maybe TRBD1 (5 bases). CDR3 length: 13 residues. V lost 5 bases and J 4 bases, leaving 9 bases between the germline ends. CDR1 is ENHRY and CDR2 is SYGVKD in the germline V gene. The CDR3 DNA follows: TGTGCCATCAGTCAGGGCCGGAATCAGCCCCAGCATTTT. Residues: CAISQGRNQPQHF.

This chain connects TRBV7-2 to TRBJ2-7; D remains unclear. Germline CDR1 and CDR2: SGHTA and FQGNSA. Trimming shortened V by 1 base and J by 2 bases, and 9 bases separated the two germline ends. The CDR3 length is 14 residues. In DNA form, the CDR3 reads TGTGCCAGCAGCTTAGGGTACAGTACCTACGAGCAGTACTTC. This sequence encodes CASSLGYSTYEQYF. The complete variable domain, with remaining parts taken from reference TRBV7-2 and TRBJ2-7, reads GAGVSQSPSNKVTEKGKDVELRCDPISGHTALYWYRQSLGQGLEFLIYFQGNSAPDKSGLPSDRFSAERTGGSVSTLTIQRTQQEDSAVYLCASSLGYSTYEQYFGPGTRLTVT.

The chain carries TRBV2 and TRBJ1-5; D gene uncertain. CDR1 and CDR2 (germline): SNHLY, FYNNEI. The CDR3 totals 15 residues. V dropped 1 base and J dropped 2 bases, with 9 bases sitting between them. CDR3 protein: CASSEDGRGNQPQHF. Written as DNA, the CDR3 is TGTGCCAGCAGTGAAGACGGGCGGGGCAATCAGCCCCAGCATTTT.

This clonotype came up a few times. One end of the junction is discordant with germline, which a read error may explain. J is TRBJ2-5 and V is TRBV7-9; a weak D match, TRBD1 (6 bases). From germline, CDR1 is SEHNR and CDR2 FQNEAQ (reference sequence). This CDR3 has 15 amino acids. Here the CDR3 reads CASSLEADRQETQYF. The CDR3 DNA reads TGCGCCAGCAGCTTGGAAGCGGACAGACAAGAGACCCAGTACTTC.

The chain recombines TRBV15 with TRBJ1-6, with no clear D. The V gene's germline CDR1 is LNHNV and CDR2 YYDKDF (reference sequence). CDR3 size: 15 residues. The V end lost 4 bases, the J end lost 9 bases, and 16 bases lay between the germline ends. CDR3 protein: CATSILRTDGSPLHF. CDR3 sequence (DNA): TGTGCCACCAGCATCCTCAGGACGGACGGTTCACCCCTCCACTTT. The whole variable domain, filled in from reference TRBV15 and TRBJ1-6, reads DAMVIQNPRYQVTQFGKPVTLSCSQTLNHNVMYWYQQKSSQAPKLLFHYYDKDFNNEADTPDNFQSRRPNTSFCFLDIRSPGLGDTAMYLCATSILRTDGSPLHFGNGTRLTVT.

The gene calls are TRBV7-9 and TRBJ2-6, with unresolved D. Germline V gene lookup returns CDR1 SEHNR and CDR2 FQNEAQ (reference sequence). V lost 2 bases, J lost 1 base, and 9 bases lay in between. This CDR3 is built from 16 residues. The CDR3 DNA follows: TGTGCCAGCAGCTTACTGGGTCGGTCTGGGGCCAACGTCCTGACTTTC. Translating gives CASSLLGRSGANVLTF.

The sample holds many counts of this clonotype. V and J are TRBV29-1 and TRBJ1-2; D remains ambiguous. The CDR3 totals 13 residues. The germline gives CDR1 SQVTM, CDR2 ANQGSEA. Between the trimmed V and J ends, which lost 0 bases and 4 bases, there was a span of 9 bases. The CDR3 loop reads CSVEDRRGYGYTF. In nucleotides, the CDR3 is TGCAGCGTTGAAGACCGAAGAGGCTATGGCTACACCTTC. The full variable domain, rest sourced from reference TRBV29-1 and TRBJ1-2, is SAVISQKPSRDICQRGTSLTIQCQVDSQVTMMFWYRQQPGQSLTLIATANQGSEATYESGFVIDKFPISRPNLTFSTLTVSNMSPEDSSIYLCSVEDRRGYGYTFGSGTRLTVV.

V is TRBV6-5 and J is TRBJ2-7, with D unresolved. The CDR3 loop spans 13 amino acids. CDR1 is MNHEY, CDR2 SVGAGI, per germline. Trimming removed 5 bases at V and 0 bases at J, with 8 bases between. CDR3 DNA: TGTGCCAGCAGTAAAGCGTACTCCTACGAGCAGTACTTC. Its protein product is CASSKAYSYEQYF.

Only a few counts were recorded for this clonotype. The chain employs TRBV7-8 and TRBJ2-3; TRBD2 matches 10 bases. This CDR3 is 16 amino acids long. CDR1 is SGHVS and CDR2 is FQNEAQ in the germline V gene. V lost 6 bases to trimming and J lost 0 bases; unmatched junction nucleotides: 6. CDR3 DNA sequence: TGTGCCAGCAGACTAAAGCGGGAGGGTAGCACAGATACGCAGTATTTT. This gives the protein CASRLKREGSTDTQYF.

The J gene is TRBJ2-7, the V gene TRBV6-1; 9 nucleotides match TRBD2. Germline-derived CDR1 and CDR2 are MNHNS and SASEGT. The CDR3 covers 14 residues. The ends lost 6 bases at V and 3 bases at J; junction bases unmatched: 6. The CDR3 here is CASSQGLASYEQYF. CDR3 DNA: TGTGCCAGCAGCCAAGGACTAGCGAGCTACGAGCAGTACTTC.

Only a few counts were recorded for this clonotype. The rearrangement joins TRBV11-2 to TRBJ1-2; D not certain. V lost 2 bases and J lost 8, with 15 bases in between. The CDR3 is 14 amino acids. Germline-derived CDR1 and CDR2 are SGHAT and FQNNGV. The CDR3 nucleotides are TGTGCCAGCAGCTTAATACGGGGAATCGCGGGCTACACCTTC. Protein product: CASSLIRGIAGYTF.